This T cell receptor (beta chain) is from a study of T cells expressing NK-cell markers. Study information: Seven HCMV-seropositive donors and one seronegative donor made up the eight sequenced donors.

Whole-study results and caveats: CD8+ T cells in roughly six donors included dominant NKG2C+ clonotypes at roughly 1.0-7.5%. Evidence did not settle whether expanded NKG2C+ T cell clones targeted HCMV.

Germline values: CDR1 LNHDA, CDR2 SQIVND (reference sequence). The CDR3 sequence is 17 residues long. With regard to this clonotype: Its antigen is unknown.

TCR beta cDNA was made by 5'RACE template switching with UMIs. TCRdb reprocessed the 5' RACE reads and keeps a single row for each CDR3 protein, giving no DNA. This sample's table reports some 450,000 distinct CDR3 sequences. This TCR came from a woman aged 18 to 69 in good health. Material: blood T cells: a sorted CD56 or NKG2C T cell subset, CD4+ or CD8+ T cells, or bulk PBMC T cells (not recorded which). The chain uses TRBV19 and TRBJ2-1; the TRBD2 assignment by TCRdb is unverifiable without DNA. The CDR3 loop is CASSAGLAGQGWNEQFF.